This note documents a single TCR beta chain sequence. Sequencing used immunoSEQ multiplex PCR; TCRdb keeps in-frame clones, though not all of them. The sample consists of some 240,000 clones, around 90% of them appearing once. The data derive from a study of blood T cell repertoires in COVID-19. Study background: T cells, B-cell-depleted T cells, or PBMCs supplied cDNA or gDNA.

The receptor's source is a man aged 60-69 years who had recovered from COVID-19. Input material: peripheral blood.

The CDR3 DNA sequence: TGTGCCAGCAGTTTGAGCGATGAGCAGTTCTTC. Translation: CASSLSDEQFF. The chain couples TRBV12-3 or TRBV12-4 to TRBJ2-1; D remains ambiguous. Trimming removed 3 bases from V and 8 bases from J, with 5 bases in between. The CDR3 has 11 amino acids.